Sequencing of this T cell receptor beta chain was carried out in a study of molecular identifiers for immune sequencing clone quantification. The V end lost 3 bases, the J end lost 7 bases, and 25 bases lay between the germline ends. CDR3 length equals 18 residues. Germline V gene lookup returns CDR1 SGDLS and CDR2 YYNGEE. TCRdb passed the PCR reads through MiXCR, listing each CDR3 protein once. The sample consists of approximately 680,000 distinct CDR3 sequences, around 25% of them appearing once. This clonotype was seen only a few times. Sequenced: naive CD8+ T cells from blood, with Jurkat cell RNA spiked in. The subset here: FACS-sorted CD8+CD4-CCR7+CD45RA+ naive T cells. This chain uses TRBV9 with TRBJ2-2; D is possibly TRBD1 or TRBD2 (5 bases each). This clonotype originated in a human donor in good health. Some libraries in this study had Jurkat cell RNA spiked in. CDR3 protein: CASSAARGVQEGHGELFF. The CDR3 bases are TGTGCCAGCAGCGCTGCCCGAGGGGTTCAAGAGGGGCACGGGGAGCTGTTTTTT.